The 26 T cell receptor beta chains reported below all come from one sample, sequenced in a study of T cell clonality in common variable immunodeficiency (dated by TCRdb to 2014 to 2015). Overall study results and their limits: Fewer deletions and N-nucleotide insertions were reportedly observed in CVID TCRbeta sequences, and highly modified clones with 13 or more V deletions were reportedly absent from CVID TCRbeta sequences.

For these TCRs, the target antigens are not known. The method was the immunoSEQ multiplex PCR assay. The clones in this table, taken by TCRdb from immuneACCESS, are in-frame only. Not every clone is retained; where verified, under half of the shortfall comes from an unresolved V gene, and the cause of the rest is unknown. The data for this sample show fewer than 15,000 clones, each detected more than once. The ten largest account for approximately 7% of the sample. The sequencing sample was made of peripheral blood mononuclear cells. The receptors derive from a human donor with common variable immunodeficiency.

This clone is labeled medium-sized (0.01 to 0.1%). The read terminates 3 residues ahead of where the CDR3 ends, so the germline J gene completes it. The chain joins TRBV18 to TRBJ1-6; TRBD1 aligns across 8 bases. Germline loops: CDR1 KGHSH, CDR2 LQKENI. The CDR3 loop spans 15 amino acids. With V trimmed by 6 bases and J by 8 bases, 9 bases remained unmatched. CDR3 DNA (partial): TGTGCCAGCTCTCGTACAGGGGGAATGGATTCACCC. Translating it yields CASSRTGGMDSP. The full CDR3 protein reads CASSRTGGMDSPLHF.

A remark on this clone: The missing CDR3 end, 3 residues past where the read stops, is filled in from the germline J gene. V is TRBV19 and J is TRBJ1-5; the match to TRBD1 covers 7 bases. The CDR3 is made up of 15 amino acids. V was pared by 4 bases and J by 4 bases, with 7 bases of the junction left unmatched. Germline V gives CDR1 LNHDA, CDR2 SQIVND (reference sequence). The covered CDR3 bases are TGTGCCAGTAGTACGGGGACAGCTTGGAATCAGCCC. Protein product: CASSTGTAWNQP. The whole CDR3 region reads CASSTGTAWNQPQHF.

About this clone: The sequenced fragment ends 3 residues before the CDR3 boundary, so the rest is inferred from the germline J gene. The chain has TRBV5-6 and TRBJ2-1, with D possibly being TRBD1 (7 bases). There are 13 residues in the CDR3. V dropped 4 bases and J dropped 9 bases, with 14 bases sitting between them. In germline, CDR1 is SGHDT, CDR2 YYEEEE. The CDR3: CASSADREAEQFF. The part of the CDR3 DNA that was read is TGTGCCAGCAGCGCCGACAGGGAGGCTGAG.

This clone has more than one count but fewer than ten. The missing CDR3 end, 3 residues past where the read stops, is filled in from the germline J gene. This chain joins TRBV7-2 and TRBJ1-2; D gene uncertain. The V gene lost 2 bases and the J gene lost 7 bases, with 8 bases spanning the gap. This CDR3 is built from 12 residues. CDR1 is SGHTA and CDR2 is FQGNSA in the germline V gene. CDR3 sequence reads: CASSLSRGGYTF. The sequenced part of the CDR3 DNA is TGTGCCAGCAGCTTAAGCCGGGGTGGC.

This clone was recorded a few times. The sequenced fragment ends 3 residues before the CDR3 boundary, so the rest is inferred from the germline J gene. The chain is built from TRBV6-2 or TRBV6-3 and TRBJ2-7, with D maybe TRBD1 (6 bases). This CDR3 is built from 15 residues. Germline-derived CDR1 and CDR2 are MNHEY and SVGEGT. V was shortened by 2 bases and J by 0 bases, with 11 bases between the two germline ends. CDR3 in amino acids: CASSYGQGFSYEQYF. The part of the CDR3 DNA that was read is TGTGCCAGCAGTTACGGGCAGGGGTTCTCCTACGAG.

The CDR3 bases that were read are TGTGCCTGGAGTGGGGACAGGGGTAACTACGAG. This codes for CAWSGDRGNYE. The full CDR3 reads CAWSGDRGNYEQYF. The chain links TRBV30 to TRBJ2-7; TRBD1 matches 10 bases. The CDR3 end lies 3 residues beyond the end of the read and is filled in from the germline J gene. CDR1 GTSNPN and CDR2 SVGIG come from the germline V gene (reference sequence). The CDR3 is made up of 14 amino acids. J gave up 3 bases and V 1 base, and 3 bases lay outside the gene matches.

This clone was picked up a small number of times. Read coverage stops 3 residues before the CDR3 terminus; the germline J gene supplies the remainder. The chain joins TRBV6-1 to TRBJ1-5; D remains ambiguous. Germline V gene lookup returns CDR1 MNHNS and CDR2 SASEGT. This CDR3 region has 16 residues. The V and J ends lost 0 bases and 0 bases respectively, with 9 bases between them. The CDR3 here is CASSEAALNSNQPQHF. CDR3 DNA (partial): TGTGCCAGCAGTGAAGCTGCACTGAATAGCAATCAGCCC.

This clone came up a few times. The DNA read from the CDR3 is TGTGCCAGCAGTTATCAGTTTCGCACAGATACG. This sequence encodes CASSYQFRTDT. The whole CDR3 reads CASSYQFRTDTQYF. The V call is TRBV6-2 or TRBV6-3, the J call TRBJ2-3; no firm D call. The read comes to an end 3 residues before the CDR3 does, leaving the germline J gene to fill in the end. This CDR3 is 14 amino acids long. Germline V gene data show CDR1 as MNHEY and CDR2 as SVGEGT. V shed 3 bases and J shed 1 base, with 8 bases lying between them.

This clone was seen more than once but under ten times. The sequence runs out 3 residues before the end of the CDR3; the remainder is reconstructed from the germline J gene. V usage is TRBV30 and J usage is TRBJ1-2, with D unresolved. Looked up from germline, CDR1 is GTSNPN and CDR2 is SVGIG (reference sequence). The V end was cut by 2 bases, the J end by 2 bases, with 15 bases between. The CDR3 runs to 15 residues. CDR3 bases read: TGTGCCTGGAGTTTCGGCGGAGGCGGGAACTATGGC. Amino acids: CAWSFGGGGNYG. The complete CDR3 reads CAWSFGGGGNYGYTF.

This clone has just a few counts. The CDR3 DNA, read in part, is TGTGCCAGCTCAAAACAAGAAGGGCATGGC. Its protein is CASSKQEGHG. The CDR3 in its entirety is CASSKQEGHGYTF. The V call is TRBV18, the J call TRBJ1-2, with no clear D. The CDR3 extends 3 residues past the end of the read, so its final part is completed from the germline J gene. Germline CDR1 and CDR2: KGHSH and LQKENI. The CDR3 runs 13 residues. The V gene lost 5 bases and the J gene lost 6 bases, with 13 bases spanning the gap.

About this clone: Germline is not matched at one junction end, which may reflect a read error. The chain's CDR3 is CASRLVGDMNTEAFF. The CDR3 DNA, read in part, is TGTGCCAGCAGGTTAGTAGGGGACATGAACACTGAA. The V and J genes are TRBV7-2 and TRBJ1-1; D might be TRBD1 (6 bases). Read data end 3 residues before the CDR3 end; the end is taken from the germline J gene. The CDR3 has 15 residues. Germline lookup yields CDR1 SGHTA and CDR2 FQGNSA.

This clone was counted only a few times. Coverage ceases 3 residues before the CDR3 finishes, and the germline J gene fills in the end. V is TRBV18 and J is TRBJ2-2; D may be TRBD1 (6 bases). Trimming pared 6 bases from V and 0 bases from J, leaving 11 bases between. There are 15 residues in the CDR3. CDR1 and CDR2 from the germline V gene are KGHSH and LQKENI. Here the CDR3 reads CASSESGANTGELFF. CDR3 DNA (partial): TGTGCCAGCTCGGAATCAGGGGCGAACACCGGGGAG.

The table lists this clone with a few counts. The missing CDR3 end, 3 residues past where the read stops, is filled in from the germline J gene. This chain joins TRBV5-1 and TRBJ2-7, with D unclear. The germline V and J ends were trimmed by 2 bases and 3 bases, with 6 bases remaining between them. The CDR3 covers 12 residues. The V gene's germline CDR1 is SGHRS and CDR2 YFSETQ. CDR3 bases read: TGCGCCAGCAGCTTAACAGACTACGAG. Its protein product is CASSLTDYE. The complete CDR3 reads CASSLTDYEQYF.

On this clone itself: Read sequence stops 3 residues before the CDR3 end, and the germline J gene provides the missing end. The V gene is TRBV5-1, the J gene TRBJ2-7, with 10 bases aligning to TRBD1. J was trimmed by 4 bases and V by 7 bases; bases with no gene match: 8. CDR3 size: 14 residues. Per the germline V gene, CDR1 is SGHRS and CDR2 is YFSETQ. The sequenced CDR3 bases are TGCGCCAGCGGGAGGACAGGGGGTCTATACGAG. It is translated as CASGRTGGLYE. The whole CDR3 region reads CASGRTGGLYEQYF. Full variable domain (outside the CDR3, taken from reference TRBV5-1 and TRBJ2-7): KAGVTQTPRYLIKTRGQQVTLSCSPISGHRSVSWYQQTPGQGLQFLFEYFSETQRNKGNFPGRFSGRQFSNSRSEMNVSTLELGDSALYLCASGRTGGLYEQYFGPGTRLTVT.

This clone appeared a few times. With the read ending 3 residues before the CDR3 end, the germline J gene is used to fill in that end. The chain uses TRBV30 and TRBJ2-7; TRBD1 matches 9 bases. The length of the CDR3 is 14 residues. Germline CDR1 reads GTSNPN; CDR2 reads SVGIG (reference sequence). V lost 3 bases, J lost 2 bases, and 5 bases stayed unmatched. CDR3 amino acids: CAWSGTGLTYEQYF. CDR3 DNA, as far as it was read: TGTGCCTGGAGCGGGACAGGGTTGACCTACGAG.

In this sample, this clone turned up many times. The read comes to an end 3 residues before the CDR3 does, leaving the germline J gene to fill in the end. V and J are TRBV20-1 and TRBJ2-3, with 9 bases matching TRBD2. Trimming took 3 bases from V and 1 from J; bases not matched to a gene: 11. Germline loops: CDR1 DFQATT, CDR2 SNEGSKA (reference sequence). The CDR3 has 17 residues. Incomplete CDR3 DNA: TGCAGTGCTAGTGCTCTGCGGGGGGGTTTTGGCACAGATACG. Its translation is CSASALRGGFGTDT. The whole CDR3 is CSASALRGGFGTDTQYF.

This clone appeared a few times. With the read ending 3 residues before the CDR3 end, the germline J gene is used to fill in that end. This sequence joins TRBV23-1 and TRBJ1-3, with D unclear. TRBV23-1 is an open reading frame, and its role is uncertain. CDR3 length equals 16 residues. Trimming stripped 8 bases from V and 0 bases from J, with 17 bases between. CDR3 loop: CASSLPSPHSGNTIYF. The sequenced CDR3 bases are TGCGCCAGCTCCCTCCCGAGCCCTCACTCTGGAAACACC.

This clone was detected only a few times. The read halts 3 residues ahead of the CDR3 end, with the missing end drawn from the germline J gene. The rearrangement joins TRBV19 to TRBJ2-3; D not certain. The CDR3 runs to 14 residues. CDR1 and CDR2 from the germline V gene are LNHDA and SQIVND (reference sequence). Trimming removed 8 bases at V and 1 base at J, with 13 bases between. CDR3 loop: CASDWCLGTDTQYF. CDR3 DNA (partial): TGTGCCAGTGACTGGTGTCTTGGCACAGATACG.

In the case of this clone: Coverage ceases 3 residues before the CDR3 finishes, and the germline J gene fills in the end. This chain links TRBV18 with TRBJ1-6; D unresolved. Germline loops: CDR1 KGHSH, CDR2 LQKENI. The CDR3 is 18 amino acids. The V gene lost 2 bases and the J gene lost 8 bases, with 22 bases spanning the gap. CDR3 residues: CASSPKQLNFPFDSPLHF. The sequenced CDR3 bases are TGTGCCAGCTCACCAAAACAGCTAAATTTCCCCTTTGATTCACCC.

This clone was counted only a few times. CDR3 DNA, as far as it was read: TGTGCCAGTAGTATCGCTCGACAGGGGGCTCGGGAGACC. Translating it yields CASSIARQGARET. The CDR3, in full, reads CASSIARQGARETQYF. The chain recombines TRBV19 with TRBJ2-5; 10 bases map to TRBD1. The sequence runs out 3 residues before the end of the CDR3; the remainder is reconstructed from the germline J gene. J was trimmed by 5 bases and V by 3 bases; bases with no gene match: 9. This CDR3 contains 16 residues. Germline CDR1 LNHDA, CDR2 SQIVND (reference sequence).

This clone was counted only a few times. The CDR3 sequence: CASSSPRRGLQETQYF. The CDR3 bases that were read are TGTGCCAGTAGCAGCCCTAGAAGGGGACTCCAAGAGACC. The rearrangement uses TRBV19 and TRBJ2-5; D may be TRBD2 (6 bases). The sequenced fragment ends 3 residues before the CDR3 boundary, so the rest is inferred from the germline J gene. CDR3 size: 16 residues. Germline V gene lookup returns CDR1 LNHDA and CDR2 SQIVND (reference sequence). V lost 6 bases, J lost 1 base, and 18 bases lay in between.

This clone has only a few counts. Coverage ceases 3 residues before the CDR3 finishes, and the germline J gene fills in the end. The gene calls are TRBV29-1 and TRBJ2-7; the D gene is possibly TRBD1 (6 bases). Germline assignment: CDR1 SQVTM and CDR2 ANQGSEA. The CDR3 loop spans 13 amino acids. Deletions cut 4 bases from V and 3 bases from J, with 13 bases between. CDR3 DNA, as far as it was read: TGCAGCGTTGCGGCAGGGGCGGGCTACGAG. It is translated as CSVAAGAGYE. The full CDR3 protein is CSVAAGAGYEQYF.

This clone occurred many times. The read is 3 residues too short to cover the CDR3 end, so that end is filled in from the germline J gene. The chain has TRBV10-3 and TRBJ2-6; maybe TRBD1 (8 bases). The CDR3 loop spans 17 amino acids. CDR1 and CDR2 (germline): ENHRY, SYGVKD. V dropped 5 bases and J dropped 1 base, with 15 bases sitting between them. Incomplete CDR3 DNA: TGTGCCATCAGTATGACAGGGGAGGGGTCTGGGGCCAACGTC. The encoded protein is CAISMTGEGSGANV. In full, the CDR3 reads CAISMTGEGSGANVLTF.

This clone occurred many times. Read sequence stops 3 residues before the CDR3 end, and the germline J gene provides the missing end. The chain links TRBV29-1 to TRBJ2-2, with a tentative D call TRBD1 (5 bases). V was cut by 5 bases and J by 3 bases, with 16 bases left in between. Germline CDR1 and CDR2: SQVTM and ANQGSEA. The CDR3 covers 15 residues. The CDR3 spells CSVRQTVRDTGELFF. The CDR3 DNA, read in part, is TGCAGCGTTAGACAGACAGTCAGAGACACCGGGGAG.

This clone was observed a handful of times. The read stops 3 residues short of the end of the CDR3; the missing end is completed from the germline J gene. The V and J genes are TRBV2 and TRBJ1-6, with D maybe TRBD1 (5 bases). The CDR3 totals 13 residues. Germline-derived CDR1 and CDR2 are SNHLY and FYNNEI. The V end lost 6 bases, the J end lost 10 bases, and 13 bases lay between the germline ends. Partial CDR3 DNA: TGTGCCAGCAGGACAGCGCGAGACTCACCC. Protein product: CASRTARDSP. The complete CDR3 protein is CASRTARDSPLHF.

This clone is labeled as medium-sized. The read finishes 3 residues shy of the CDR3 end, and the germline J gene is used to complete it. The V gene is TRBV2, the J gene TRBJ1-1; 7 bases are shared with TRBD1. The CDR3 is 17 residues long. Germline values: CDR1 SNHLY, CDR2 FYNNEI. Trimming removed 6 bases from V and 0 bases from J; junction bases left unmatched: 13. The CDR3: CASSRDSQSALNTEAFF. The part of the CDR3 DNA that was read is TGTGCCAGCAGCCGGGACAGCCAGTCTGCATTGAACACTGAA. Variable domain in full (rest from reference TRBV2 and TRBJ1-1): EPEVTQTPSHQVTQMGQEVILRCVPISNHLYFYWYRQILGQKVEFLVSFYNNEISEKSEIFDDQFSVERPDGSNFTLKIRSTKLEDSAMYFCASSRDSQSALNTEAFFGQGTRLTVV.